This T cell receptor beta chain comes out of a study of cytomegalovirus exposure and HLA in healthy donors. Notes on the study in general: Most TCRs appeared rarely, but some public TCRs recurred in many donors. Analyzed later, most CMV-associated TCR beta chains appeared HLA-restricted. A later analysis revealed that TCR association rates differed between HLA loci, peaking at DRB1 and bottoming out at HLA-C. Accurate prediction of HLA-A and HLA-B alleles (for most subjects) was reportedly achieved from TCR beta sequences.

This clone has just a few counts. Antigen: not known. The PCR was carried out with 60 Vbeta primers and 13 Jbeta primers. Libraries were prepared by immunoSEQ multiplex PCR; TCRdb keeps only in-frame clonotypes and omits some of them. The top ten clones hold just under 3% of a sample with around 150,000 clones, roughly 70% of them seen once. This CDR3 comprises 15 residues. The ends lost 2 bases at V and 2 bases at J; junction bases unmatched: 4. Germline V gene lookup returns CDR1 SGHVS and CDR2 FNYEAQ. Sequences were obtained from PBMCs. This clonotype was obtained from a woman aged 45-60 years in good health and CMV-seropositive. V usage is TRBV7-6 and J usage is TRBJ2-3; 7 nucleotides match TRBD2. The CDR3 nucleotides read TGTGCCAGCAGCTTATCGGGGGGTTACACAGATACGCAGTATTTT. This translates into CASSLSGGYTDTQYF.